Following are 22 T cell receptor beta chains from one sample sequenced in a study of blood T cells in healthy people across ages. PCR was performed a second time for roughly 7 to 11 cycles using a sample-barcoded 5' primer and a J-beta primer mix. TCRdb re-analysed the 5' RACE reads in MiXCR, keeping a single row per CDR3 protein. The table has about 720,000 distinct CDR3 sequences, roughly 20% seen once; the top ten hold less than 25%. Sequencing used blood. The source is a man between 65 and 85 years old in good health.

This clonotype came up once. The chain combines TRBV3-1 with TRBJ2-1, with D possibly matching TRBD1 (6 bases). The V gene lost 6 bases and the J gene lost 4 bases, with 13 bases spanning the gap. This CDR3 is built from 14 residues. CDR1 is LGHDT, CDR2 YNNKEL, per germline (reference sequence). The CDR3 reads CASRQGPQYNEQFF. The CDR3 nucleotides read TGTGCCAGCAGGCAGGGGCCACAGTACAATGAGCAGTTCTTC.

This chain uses TRBV11-3 with TRBJ2-7; D ambiguous. V dropped 1 base and J dropped 0 bases, with 7 bases sitting between them. The CDR3 is made up of 14 amino acids. Germline V lookup: CDR1 SGHNT, CDR2 YENEEA. CDR3 sequence reads: CASSLGGFSYEQYV. Written as DNA, the CDR3 is TGTGCCAGCAGCTTAGGTGGGTTCTCCTACGAGCAGTACGTC.

In this sample, this clonotype turned up a few times. The V and J genes are TRBV5-1 and TRBJ1-2; D call uncertain. The germline V and J ends were trimmed by 2 bases and 2 bases, with 7 bases remaining between them. CDR1 is SGHRS, CDR2 YFSETQ, per germline. The CDR3 extends over 13 amino acids. CDR3 in amino acids: CASSLTTNYGYTF. CDR3 coding DNA: TGCGCCAGCAGCTTAACGACAAACTATGGCTACACCTTC.

This clonotype has only a few counts. The chain recombines TRBV12-3 or TRBV12-4 with TRBJ1-3, with D unclear. Trimming took 6 bases from V and 7 from J, leaving 13 bases between them. This CDR3 comprises 13 residues. CDR3 sequence: CASSAYSFNTIYF. CDR3 DNA sequence: TGTGCCAGCAGCGCCTACTCGTTTAACACCATATATTTT.

The V gene is TRBV12-3 or TRBV12-4, the J gene TRBJ2-3; TRBD1 matches at 10 bases. The ends lost 3 bases at V and 4 bases at J; junction bases unmatched: 4. The CDR3 extends over 15 amino acids. The CDR3 sequence: CASSFPGQGADTQYF. The CDR3 coding sequence is TGTGCCAGCAGTTTTCCTGGACAGGGGGCAGATACGCAGTATTTT.

This clonotype showed up just a few times. The CDR3 sequence is CASRKQTSGSTDTQYF. The CDR3 DNA is TGTGCCAGCCGGAAGCAGACTAGCGGTAGCACAGATACGCAGTATTTT. The chain joins TRBV2 to TRBJ2-3; 9 nucleotides line up with TRBD2. The CDR3 loop spans 16 amino acids. Trimming removed 8 bases from V and 0 bases from J; junction bases left unmatched: 9. Per the germline V gene, CDR1 is SNHLY and CDR2 is FYNNEI.

J is TRBJ2-5 and V is TRBV7-9, with D hard to call. The J call could be wrong; TRBJ2-7 is a better fit for the DNA end. The CDR3 covers 13 residues. CDR1 and CDR2 from the germline V gene are SEHNR and FQNEAQ (reference sequence). CDR3 loop: CASSFGNLYEQYF. As DNA, the CDR3 is TGTGCCAGCAGCTTTGGCAACCTCTACGAGCAGTACTTC.

This rearrangement joins TRBV12-3 or TRBV12-4 to TRBJ2-7; D may be TRBD1 (6 bases). The CDR3 contains 12 residues. V was clipped by 6 bases and J by 10 bases, with 16 bases between them. The CDR3 DNA sequence: TGTGCCAGCAGCCTTTTGACCGGGACACAGTACTTC. This sequence encodes CASSLLTGTQYF.

This clonotype was seen more than once but under ten times. The chain recombines TRBV7-9 with TRBJ2-4; 14 nucleotides match TRBD2. V was pared by 5 bases and J by 5 bases, with 2 bases of the junction left unmatched. Germline V gene sequence: CDR1 SEHNR, CDR2 FQNEAQ (reference sequence). The CDR3 runs to 15 residues. CDR3 sequence (DNA): TGTGCCAGCAGCCGACTAGCGGGGGGGGAAAACATTCAGTACTTC. Its translation is CASSRLAGGENIQYF.

The CDR3 spells CATSRDGGNTGELFF. For the CDR3, the DNA is TGTGCCACCAGCAGAGATGGCGGGAACACCGGGGAGCTGTTTTTT. The chain uses TRBV15 and TRBJ2-2; D is unresolved. Trimming took off 0 bases at V and 1 base at J, with 6 bases between the two ends. The CDR3 extends over 15 amino acids. Germline CDR1 and CDR2: LNHNV and YYDKDF (reference sequence). Supplemented by reference TRBV15 and TRBJ2-2, the full variable domain reads DAMVIQNPRYQVTQFGKPVTLSCSQTLNHNVMYWYQQKSSQAPKLLFHYYDKDFNNEADTPDNFQSRRPNTSFCFLDIRSPGLGDTAMYLCATSRDGGNTGELFFGEGSRLTVL.

The chain employs TRBV20-1 and TRBJ1-5, with a tentative D call TRBD1 (5 bases). V was pared by 0 bases and J by 5 bases, with 17 bases between. Germline V lookup: CDR1 DFQATT, CDR2 SNEGSKA (reference sequence). CDR3 length equals 16 residues. The CDR3 is CSARDLAGRLDQPQHF. The CDR3 coding sequence is TGCAGTGCTAGAGATCTCGCGGGACGTCTAGATCAGCCCCAGCATTTT.

The rearrangement uses TRBV30 and TRBJ2-3, with D unresolved. V lost 2 bases and J lost 1, with 13 bases in between. The CDR3 totals 15 residues. Germline CDR1 and CDR2: GTSNPN and SVGIG (reference sequence). The CDR3 nucleotides are TGTGCCTGGAGTCGGCGACGCGTCGGCACAGATACGCAGTATTTT. Residues: CAWSRRRVGTDTQYF. The variable domain in full, completed from reference TRBV30 and TRBJ2-3, reads SQTIHQWPATLVQPVGSPLSLECTVEGTSNPNLYWYRQAAGRGLQLLFYSVGIGQISSEVPQNLSASRPQDRQFILSSKKLLLSDSGFYLCAWSRRRVGTDTQYFGPGTRLTVL.

In its sample, this clonotype was seen a few times. An end of the junction differs from the germline gene, which may be a read error. The chain recombines TRBV2 with TRBJ2-1; 7 nucleotides match TRBD2. The J call may be incorrect, as the DNA end agrees better with TRBJ2-7. Germline V gene lookup returns CDR1 SNHLY and CDR2 FYNNEI. This CDR3 has 13 residues. The CDR3 DNA follows: TGTGCCAGCAGAGAAGGACTAGTCCGCGAGCAGTACTTC. Translation: CASREGLVREQYF.

This clonotype has ten or more counts. This chain joins TRBV5-5 and TRBJ2-3; a possible D gene is TRBD2 (5 bases). This CDR3 is built from 15 residues. V lost 1 base, J lost 3 bases, and 12 bases lay in between. From germline, CDR1 is SGHKS and CDR2 YYEKEE (reference sequence). The CDR3 DNA reads TGTGCCAGCAGCTTGAGTCAGAGAGGGACAGATACGCAGTATTTT. The encoded protein is CASSLSQRGTDTQYF.

This clonotype has at least ten counts. The chain is built from TRBV5-1 and TRBJ2-1; D might be TRBD1 or TRBD2, each matching 5 bases. V lost 0 bases and J lost 4, with 11 bases in between. The germline V gene encodes CDR1 SGHRS and CDR2 YFSETQ. CDR3 length: 15 residues. CDR3 DNA: TGCGCCAGCAGCTTGGTTGGGGGAGCATACAATGAGCAGTTCTTC. This gives the protein CASSLVGGAYNEQFF. The complete variable domain, with remaining parts taken from reference TRBV5-1 and TRBJ2-1, reads KAGVTQTPRYLIKTRGQQVTLSCSPISGHRSVSWYQQTPGQGLQFLFEYFSETQRNKGNFPGRFSGRQFSNSRSEMNVSTLELGDSALYLCASSLVGGAYNEQFFGPGTRLTVL.

This clonotype occurred a few times. The V call is TRBV14, the J call TRBJ1-1; D is possibly TRBD1 (5 bases). The length of the CDR3 is 13 residues. The V gene's germline CDR1 is SGHDN and CDR2 FVKESK. Trimming removed 3 bases from V and 6 bases from J, with 11 bases in between. CDR3 DNA: TGTGCCAGCAGCCAGCACGGGGCAGCTGAAGCTTTCTTT. Translated, it gives CASSQHGAAEAFF.

This chain links TRBV27 with TRBJ2-1, with 11 positions matching TRBD2. After removal of 5 bases from V and 7 bases from J, the junction contained 10 bases not matched to a gene. This CDR3 has 16 amino acids. CDR1 is MNHEY, CDR2 SMNVEV, per germline (reference sequence). CDR3 region: CASSPVTSGVINEQFF. The CDR3 nucleotides read TGTGCCAGCAGTCCCGTGACTAGCGGGGTTATAAATGAGCAGTTCTTC.

A few counts support this clonotype. This chain links TRBV6-6 with TRBJ2-5, with 11 bases that match TRBD1. TRBJ2-7 matches the DNA end more closely, so the J call is doubtful. The CDR3 spans 15 residues. From germline, CDR1 is MNHNY and CDR2 SVGAGI (reference sequence). The CDR3 region has the DNA TGTGCCAGCAGTTTCGGGACAGGGGGAACCTACGAGCAGTACGTC. Amino acids: CASSFGTGGTYEQYV.

This clonotype was seen only a few times. V is TRBV7-9 and J is TRBJ2-3; either TRBD1 or TRBD2 may supply D (6 bases each). V was trimmed by 5 bases and J by 4 bases, leaving 13 bases between them. The germline V gene has CDR1 SEHNR and CDR2 FQNEAQ (reference sequence). CDR3 length equals 14 residues. The CDR3 nucleotides read TGTGCCAGCAGCCGACTGGAGGGGGCAGATACGCAGTATTTT. The encoded protein is CASSRLEGADTQYF.

The chain uses TRBV11-2 and TRBJ2-2, with 9 bases identical to TRBD1. This CDR3 is built from 16 residues. CDR1 is SGHAT and CDR2 is FQNNGV in the germline V gene. With 0 bases clipped from V and 4 bases from J, the junction kept 3 bases outside the gene matches. CDR3 in amino acids: CASSLEGQGGTGELFF. CDR3 in DNA: TGTGCCAGCAGCTTAGAGGGACAGGGAGGCACCGGGGAGCTGTTTTTT.

The chain has TRBV5-6 and TRBJ2-7; TRBD1 aligns across 9 bases. Per the germline V gene, CDR1 is SGHDT and CDR2 is YYEEEE. V lost 0 bases and J lost 3; bases outside the gene matches: 4. The CDR3 contains 15 residues. The CDR3 region has the DNA TGTGCCAGCAGCTTGGTCGGGACAGGGATCTACGAGCAGTACTTC. Protein product: CASSLVGTGIYEQYF.

This clonotype appeared a few times. The rearrangement joins TRBV5-5 to TRBJ2-5; TRBD2 matches 14 bases. CDR3 size: 16 residues. Trimming cost V 7 bases and J 6 bases; bases outside gene matches: 11. The germline V gene has CDR1 SGHKS and CDR2 YYEKEE (reference sequence). CDR3 nucleotide sequence: TGTGCCAGCGGATGGGGACTAGCGGGAGAGGGAAAGACCCAGTACTTC. This codes for CASGWGLAGEGKTQYF.